These 20 T cell receptor beta chains were all obtained from the same sample, sequenced in a study of blood T cell repertoires in COVID-19. Measured with immunoSEQ multiplex PCR; TCRdb has only the in-frame clones, and not every one. The sample gives 150,000 to 250,000 clones, roughly four fifths of which show up once; around 7.5% is in the top ten. The specimen was PBMCs or T cells enriched from blood (not recorded which). All receptors come from a man aged 40-49 years who had recovered from COVID-19.

The chain recombines TRBV3-1 (or the pseudogene TRBV3-2) with TRBJ2-2; D perhaps matches TRBD1 (6 bases). CDR1 is LGHDT, CDR2 YNNKEL, per germline (reference sequence). There are 13 residues in the CDR3. The germline V and J ends were trimmed by 5 bases and 6 bases, with 10 bases remaining between them. CDR3 coding DNA: TGTGCCAGCAGCTTCACAGGGTCCGGGGAGCTGTTTTTT. It is translated as CASSFTGSGELFF.

This rearrangement joins TRBV5-1 to TRBJ1-1; D remains ambiguous. CDR1 SGHRS and CDR2 YFSETQ come from the germline V gene. The CDR3 sequence is 15 residues long. Deletions cut 4 bases from V and 2 bases from J, with 15 bases between. Here the CDR3 DNA reads TGCGCCAGCAGCCCCCTTCCGGGTCGAAACACTGAAGCTTTCTTT. Translating it yields CASSPLPGRNTEAFF.

The rearrangement joins TRBV5-6 to TRBJ1-3; 10 bases are a match to TRBD1. The germline V gene encodes CDR1 SGHDT and CDR2 YYEEEE. V lost 4 bases and J lost 6; bases outside the gene matches: 10. This CDR3 spans 16 amino acids. The CDR3 is CASSPQTGGQQNTIYF. CDR3 DNA sequence: TGTGCCAGCAGCCCACAGACAGGGGGCCAACAAAACACCATATATTTT.

This chain connects TRBV28 to TRBJ1-3; D call uncertain. Trimming stripped 3 bases from V and 3 bases from J, with 3 bases between. Germline V CDR1 and CDR2: MDHEN, SYDVKM. This CDR3 is 12 amino acids long. The CDR3 nucleotides read TGTGCCAGCAGTTTTCTTGGAAACACCATATATTTT. Amino acids: CASSFLGNTIYF.

The chain combines TRBV4-2 with TRBJ1-2, with D hard to call. V was shortened by 1 base and J by 0 bases, with 15 bases between the two germline ends. The germline V gene has CDR1 LGHNA and CDR2 YNFKEQ. This CDR3 is 17 amino acids long. The CDR3 region is CASSQASGLETNYGYTF. CDR3 sequence (DNA): TGTGCCAGCAGCCAAGCGTCAGGTCTCGAAACTAACTATGGCTACACCTTC.

Regarding this clone: Other nucleotide sequences in the sample specify the same CDR3. The J gene is TRBJ1-1, the V gene TRBV10-3; TRBD1 might be the D (5 bases). Germline V gene lookup returns CDR1 ENHRY and CDR2 SYGVKD. The CDR3 consists of 12 residues. Trimming pared 2 bases from V and 7 bases from J, leaving 8 bases between. This CDR3 is CAISERGIEAFF. CDR3 DNA sequence: TGTGCCATCAGTGAGCGGGGGATTGAAGCTTTCTTT.

The J gene is TRBJ2-1, the V gene TRBV19; TRBD1 agrees at 10 bases. The CDR3 sequence is 15 residues long. Germline lookup yields CDR1 LNHDA and CDR2 SQIVND (reference sequence). V trimming: 6 bases; J trimming: 8 bases; junction bases outside the gene matches: 10. CDR3 region: CASSPIWDRGDEQFF. CDR3 bases: TGTGCCAGTAGCCCAATATGGGACAGGGGCGATGAGCAGTTCTTC.

This clone was observed a few times. The chain links TRBV11-2 to TRBJ2-1; the D gene is possibly TRBD1 (6 bases). The germline CDR1 and CDR2 sequences are SGHAT and FQNNGV. V gave up 0 bases and J gave up 5 bases, with 20 bases separating them. The CDR3 spans 18 residues. DNA of the CDR3: TGTGCCAGCAGCTTAGATGGGGTGGGGGCAGGGTATAACAATGAGCAGTTCTTC. The encoded protein is CASSLDGVGAGYNNEQFF. Variable domain in full (rest from reference TRBV11-2 and TRBJ2-1): EAGVAQSPRYKIIEKRQSVAFWCNPISGHATLYWYQQILGQGPKLLIQFQNNGVVDDSQLPKDRFSAERLKGVDSTLKIQPAKLEDSAVYLCASSLDGVGAGYNNEQFFGPGTRLTVL.

The chain links TRBV10-3 to TRBJ1-1; D remains unclear. Germline CDR1 and CDR2: ENHRY and SYGVKD. CDR3 size: 17 residues. Trimming pared 0 bases from V and 4 bases from J, leaving 18 bases between. CDR3 bases: TGTGCCATCAGTGAGTCGTCTGACGGTGGAGAGCGCACTGAAGCTTTCTTT. This gives the protein CAISESSDGGERTEAFF.

The V gene is TRBV9, the J gene TRBJ2-5, with a weak D call TRBD2 (7 bases). The CDR3 sequence is 16 residues long. The germline V and J ends were trimmed by 0 bases and 2 bases, with 14 bases remaining between them. In germline, CDR1 is SGDLS, CDR2 YYNGEE. The CDR3 bases are TGTGCCAGCAGCGTAGGAGGGGGGGGAAGGCAAGAGACCCAGTACTTC. Encoded protein: CASSVGGGGRQETQYF.

The genes are TRBV11-2 and TRBJ1-1; 8 bases match TRBD1. The ends lost 1 base at V and 6 bases at J; junction bases unmatched: 7. The germline gives CDR1 SGHAT, CDR2 FQNNGV. The length of the CDR3 is 15 residues. The chain's CDR3 is CASSLVRGRGSEAFF. In DNA form, the CDR3 reads TGTGCCAGCAGCTTAGTCAGGGGGCGAGGATCTGAAGCTTTCTTT.

The rearrangement joins TRBV7-8 to TRBJ1-2; D ambiguous. Germline V CDR1 and CDR2: SGHVS, FQNEAQ. Between the trimmed V and J ends, which lost 5 bases and 2 bases, there was a span of 18 bases. The CDR3 runs 16 residues. The CDR3: CASSLSLGTWNYGYTF. DNA of the CDR3: TGTGCCAGCAGCCTCTCCCTGGGCACCTGGAACTATGGCTACACCTTC.

The rearrangement joins TRBV2 to TRBJ1-1, with 11 bases lining up with TRBD1. Germline CDR1 is SNHLY and CDR2 is FYNNEI. Trimming cost V 4 bases and J 3 bases; bases outside gene matches: 1. The CDR3 runs 14 residues. The CDR3 here is CASSGGQGDTEAFF. The CDR3 nucleotides read TGTGCCAGCAGTGGGGGACAGGGGGACACTGAAGCTTTCTTT.

V usage is TRBV4-2 and J usage is TRBJ2-3, with 7 bases fitting TRBD2. Germline CDR1 LGHNA, CDR2 YNFKEQ. V was pared by 2 bases and J by 2 bases, with 4 bases of the junction left unmatched. This CDR3 is built from 15 residues. DNA for the CDR3: TGTGCCAGCAGCCAATGGGGGGGGTTCACAGATACGCAGTATTTT. Protein: CASSQWGGFTDTQYF.

The J gene is TRBJ2-5, the V gene TRBV18, with TRBD1 matching 8 bases. The V and J ends lost 3 bases and 5 bases, in that order; junction bases with no gene match: 8. From germline, CDR1 is KGHSH and CDR2 LQKENI. This CDR3 comprises 15 residues. The chain's CDR3 is CASSPPDRGRETQYF. As DNA, the CDR3 is TGTGCCAGCTCACCGCCTGACAGGGGCCGGGAGACCCAGTACTTC.

The V call is TRBV28, the J call TRBJ1-5; the D gene is possibly TRBD1 (6 bases). With 6 bases removed from V and 3 bases from J, the gap between germline ends came to 9 bases. The CDR3 covers 13 residues. The germline gives CDR1 MDHEN, CDR2 SYDVKM. The chain's CDR3 is CASRDSDNQPQHF. The CDR3 DNA sequence: TGTGCCAGCAGGGACAGCGACAATCAGCCCCAGCATTTT.

The chain combines TRBV2 with TRBJ1-1; no clear D. CDR3 size: 14 residues. Germline lookup yields CDR1 SNHLY and CDR2 FYNNEI. Trimming removed 3 bases from V and 5 bases from J, with 13 bases in between. The CDR3 DNA is TGTGCCAGCAGTGATAGTCGGAGTAAGACTGAAGCTTTCTTT. Protein product: CASSDSRSKTEAFF. The variable domain in full, completed from reference TRBV2 and TRBJ1-1, reads EPEVTQTPSHQVTQMGQEVILRCVPISNHLYFYWYRQILGQKVEFLVSFYNNEISEKSEIFDDQFSVERPDGSNFTLKIRSTKLEDSAMYFCASSDSRSKTEAFFGQGTRLTVV.

This clone has only a few counts. The rearrangement joins TRBV7-9 to TRBJ2-7; 8 bases align to TRBD1. Germline V lookup: CDR1 SEHNR, CDR2 FQNEAQ (reference sequence). CDR3 length: 15 residues. V gave up 5 bases and J gave up 0 bases; unmatched junction bases: 6. In nucleotides, the CDR3 is TGTGCCAGCAGCGGACGACAGGGGAGCTCCTACGAGCAGTACTTC. Protein: CASSGRQGSSYEQYF.

V is TRBV7-9 and J is TRBJ1-1; 8 nucleotides line up with TRBD1. The CDR3 loop spans 15 amino acids. Germline values: CDR1 SEHNR, CDR2 FQNEAQ (reference sequence). Losses at the gene ends were 1 base for V and 3 bases for J; bases not matched to a gene: 4. The CDR3 is CASSLGAGGYTEAFF. The CDR3 nucleotides read TGTGCCAGCAGCTTAGGCGCAGGGGGCTACACTGAAGCTTTCTTT.

The gene calls are TRBV28 and TRBJ1-6; maybe TRBD1 (6 bases). The CDR3 sequence is 15 residues long. Trimming took off 1 base at V and 10 bases at J, with 14 bases between the two ends. CDR1 is MDHEN, CDR2 SYDVKM, per germline. The CDR3 spells CASSLSEGERSPLHF. CDR3 nucleotide sequence: TGTGCCAGCAGTTTATCTGAGGGGGAACGATCACCCCTCCACTTT.